Listed here is a single TCR beta chain. Its matching antigen is unknown. The data originate from a study of cytomegalovirus exposure and HLA in healthy donors. The CDR3 is 17 amino acids. From germline, CDR1 is LNHNV and CDR2 YYDKDF (reference sequence). V was shortened by 0 bases and J by 1 base, with 13 bases between the two germline ends. Study-wide points: As confirmed in vitro, a few CMV-associated chains were specific for CMV antigens. In the roughly 120 validation repertoires, a later analysis found that first-cohort TCR clusters tended to co-occur. Whilst most TCR sequences proved rare, a subset of public TCRs occurred across many donors.

This table comes from immunoSEQ multiplex PCR, and its TCRdb copy is limited to in-frame clones, with some not included. The table lists tens of thousands of clones, roughly 96% of them singletons. The receptor's source is a man younger than 30 in good health and CMV-seronegative. Sequenced input: PBMCs. The V gene is TRBV15, the J gene TRBJ1-5; no firm D call. The CDR3 region has the DNA TGTGCCACCAGCAGAGATCTAGGACTTAGAAGCAATCAGCCCCAGCATTTT. It translates to CATSRDLGLRSNQPQHF.